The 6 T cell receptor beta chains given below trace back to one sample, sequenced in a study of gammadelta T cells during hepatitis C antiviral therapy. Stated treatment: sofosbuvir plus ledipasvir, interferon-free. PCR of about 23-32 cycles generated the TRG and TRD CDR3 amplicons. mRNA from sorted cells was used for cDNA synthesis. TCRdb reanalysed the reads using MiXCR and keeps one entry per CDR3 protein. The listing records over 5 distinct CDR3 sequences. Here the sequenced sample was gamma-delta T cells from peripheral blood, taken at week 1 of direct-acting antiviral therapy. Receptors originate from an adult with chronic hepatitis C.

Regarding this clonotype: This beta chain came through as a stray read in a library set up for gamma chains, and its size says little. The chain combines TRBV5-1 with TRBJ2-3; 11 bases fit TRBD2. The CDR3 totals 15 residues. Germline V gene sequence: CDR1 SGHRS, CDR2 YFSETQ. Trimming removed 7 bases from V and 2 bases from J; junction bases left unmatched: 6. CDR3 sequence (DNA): TGCGCCAGCGAGACTAGCGGGGACCACACAGATACGCAGTATTTT. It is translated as CASETSGDHTDTQYF.

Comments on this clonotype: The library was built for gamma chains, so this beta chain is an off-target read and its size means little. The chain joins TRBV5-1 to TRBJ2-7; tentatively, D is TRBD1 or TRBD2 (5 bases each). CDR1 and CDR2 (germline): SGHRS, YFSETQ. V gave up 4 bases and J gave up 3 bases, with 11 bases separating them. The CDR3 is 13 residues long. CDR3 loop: CASSPGQSYEQYF. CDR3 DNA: TGCGCCAGCAGCCCGGGGCAGAGCTACGAGCAGTACTTC. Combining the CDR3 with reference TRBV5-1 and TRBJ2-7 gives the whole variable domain KAGVTQTPRYLIKTRGQQVTLSCSPISGHRSVSWYQQTPGQGLQFLFEYFSETQRNKGNFPGRFSGRQFSNSRSEMNVSTLELGDSALYLCASSPGQSYEQYFGPGTRLTVT.

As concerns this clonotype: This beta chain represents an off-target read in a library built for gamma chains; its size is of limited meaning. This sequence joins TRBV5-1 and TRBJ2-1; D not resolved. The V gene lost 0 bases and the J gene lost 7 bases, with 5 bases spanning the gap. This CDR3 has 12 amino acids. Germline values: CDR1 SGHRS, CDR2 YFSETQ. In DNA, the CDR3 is TGCGCCAGCAGCTTGGTGGCGAATGAGCAGTTCTTC. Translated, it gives CASSLVANEQFF.

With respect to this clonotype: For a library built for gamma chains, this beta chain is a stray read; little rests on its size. Here the CDR3 reads CSVDVGSTDTQYF. CDR3 coding DNA: TGCAGCGTTGACGTGGGATCCACAGATACGCAGTATTTT. This rearrangement joins TRBV29-1 to TRBJ2-3, with D unclear. The CDR3 runs 13 residues. The germline gives CDR1 SQVTM, CDR2 ANQGSEA. Trimming removed 3 bases at V and 2 bases at J, with 9 bases between.

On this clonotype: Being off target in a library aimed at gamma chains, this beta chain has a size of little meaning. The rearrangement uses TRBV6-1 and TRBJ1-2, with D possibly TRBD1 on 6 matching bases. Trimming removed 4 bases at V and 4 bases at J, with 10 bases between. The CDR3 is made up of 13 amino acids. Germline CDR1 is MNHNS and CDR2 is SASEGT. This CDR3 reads CASSVGGGYGYTF. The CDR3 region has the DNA TGTGCCAGCAGTGTGGGGGGCGGCTATGGCTACACCTTC.

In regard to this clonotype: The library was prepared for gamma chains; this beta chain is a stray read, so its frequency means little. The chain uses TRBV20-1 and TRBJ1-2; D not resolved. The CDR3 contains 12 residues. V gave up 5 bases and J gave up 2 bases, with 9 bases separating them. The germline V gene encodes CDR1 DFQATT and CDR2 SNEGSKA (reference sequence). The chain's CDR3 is CSAYSSNYGYTF. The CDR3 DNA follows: TGCAGTGCTTACAGCTCAAACTATGGCTACACCTTC.